This TCR beta chain originates from a study of blood T cell repertoires in COVID-19. The ends were cut back, 10 bases at V and 2 bases at J, with 14 bases in the middle. The CDR3 runs to 13 residues. CDR1 LNHDA and CDR2 SQIVND come from the germline V gene (reference sequence). Generated by immunoSEQ multiplex PCR, the TCRdb table keeps only in-frame clones and is missing some. Of roughly 370,000 clones in the sample, about 83% are singletons; the top ten hold about a tenth. Participants came from about two dozen US areas, aged roughly 18 to 95 years. The chain recombines TRBV19 with TRBJ1-2, with D maybe TRBD1 (6 bases). This receptor was identified in a woman aged 50 to 65 who had recovered from COVID-19. The sequenced sample was PBMCs or T cells enriched from blood (not recorded which). CDR3 sequence (DNA): TGTGCCACCCGGACAGCCCAAAACTATGGCTACACCTTC. Translated: CATRTAQNYGYTF.